This T cell receptor (beta chain) was recorded in a study of CD8+CD57+ T cells in acquired aplastic anemia. Study information: Sorted CD4+ and CD8+ cells yielded DNA averaging approximately 3 ug.

Profiling of TCR beta VDJ combinations and CDR3 sequences used genomic DNA as template. TCRdb reprocessed the reads with MiXCR, giving one entry per CDR3 protein. This table holds about 130,000 distinct CDR3 sequences, around 46% found once. Remarks on this clonotype: This may stem from a read error, because a much larger clone lies one nucleotide away.

Sequenced sample: sorted CD4+, CD8+, or CD8+CD57+ T cells (not recorded which) from PBMCs. The receptor was isolated from a human donor in good health, serving as a control.

The CDR3 DNA follows: TGTGCCAGCAGTAAACCACTGACTAGCGGGGGCGAAGAGATCCAGTACTTC. This codes for CASSKPLTSGGEEIQYF. This sequence joins TRBV12-3 or TRBV12-4 and TRBJ2-5; 12 bases are a match to TRBD2. This CDR3 comprises 17 residues.